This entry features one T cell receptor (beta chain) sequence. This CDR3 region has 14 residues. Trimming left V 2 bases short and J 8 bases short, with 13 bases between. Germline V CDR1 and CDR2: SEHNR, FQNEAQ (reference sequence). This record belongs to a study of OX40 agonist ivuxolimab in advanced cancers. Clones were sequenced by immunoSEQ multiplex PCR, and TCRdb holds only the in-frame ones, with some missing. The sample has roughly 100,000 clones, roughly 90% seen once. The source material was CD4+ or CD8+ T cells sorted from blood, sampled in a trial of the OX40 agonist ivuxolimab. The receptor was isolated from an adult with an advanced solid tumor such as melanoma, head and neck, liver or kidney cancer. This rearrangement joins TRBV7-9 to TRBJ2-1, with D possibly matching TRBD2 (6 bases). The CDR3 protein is CASSLRAGLDEQFF. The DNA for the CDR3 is TGTGCCAGCAGCTTAAGGGCGGGATTAGATGAGCAGTTCTTC.